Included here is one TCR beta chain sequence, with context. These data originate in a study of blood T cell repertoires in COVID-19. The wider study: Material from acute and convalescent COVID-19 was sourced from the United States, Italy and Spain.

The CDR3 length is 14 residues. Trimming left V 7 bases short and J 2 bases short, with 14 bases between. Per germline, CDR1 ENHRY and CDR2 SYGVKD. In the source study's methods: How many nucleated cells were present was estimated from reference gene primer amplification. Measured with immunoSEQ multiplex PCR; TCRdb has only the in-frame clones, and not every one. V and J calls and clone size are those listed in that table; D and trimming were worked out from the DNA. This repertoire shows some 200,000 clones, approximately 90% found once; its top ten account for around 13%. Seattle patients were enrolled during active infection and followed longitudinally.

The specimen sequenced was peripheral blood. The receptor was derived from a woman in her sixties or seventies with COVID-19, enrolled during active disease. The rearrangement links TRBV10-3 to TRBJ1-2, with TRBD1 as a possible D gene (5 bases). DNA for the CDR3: TGTGCCATCACCCGAAAGGGGCTCAACTATGGCTACACCTTC. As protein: CAITRKGLNYGYTF.